Below are 31 T cell receptor beta chains sequenced from a single sample in a study of cytomegalovirus exposure and HLA in healthy donors. Using immunoSEQ multiplex PCR, the repertoire was profiled, and TCRdb retains in-frame clones only, with some absent. The sample carries tens of thousands of clones, about 85% recorded once. Sequencing was carried out using PBMCs. Receptor source: a man aged 18 to 35 in good health and CMV-seropositive.

The gene calls are TRBV7-2 and TRBJ2-5; 7 nucleotides agree with TRBD2. Germline values: CDR1 SGHTA, CDR2 FQGNSA. The length of the CDR3 is 13 residues. Losses at the gene ends were 6 bases for V and 5 bases for J; bases not matched to a gene: 6. Here the CDR3 reads CASSRGVDETQYF. CDR3 DNA: TGTGCCAGCAGTCGGGGGGTCGATGAGACCCAGTACTTC.

This chain joins TRBV5-1 and TRBJ2-7; a possible D gene is TRBD1 (6 bases). CDR3 length: 15 amino acids. Per germline, CDR1 SGHRS and CDR2 YFSETQ. Trimming removed 4 bases from V and 4 bases from J, with 18 bases in between. CDR3 sequence (DNA): TGCGCCAGCAGCCCAGGGACACTCGCCGGATACGAGCAGTACTTC. The encoded protein is CASSPGTLAGYEQYF.

Concerning this clone itself: Distinct nucleotide sequences in the sample also encode this CDR3. This rearrangement joins TRBV18 to TRBJ2-3; 11 nucleotides match TRBD2. The CDR3 is made up of 16 amino acids. V was clipped by 3 bases and J by 3 bases; unmatched bases: 5. The germline gives CDR1 KGHSH, CDR2 LQKENI. In DNA, the CDR3 is TGTGCCAGCTCACCTCTAGCGGGAGGAGGTACAGATACGCAGTATTTT. Protein product: CASSPLAGGGTDTQYF.

This sequence joins TRBV28 and TRBJ2-7; the D is unclear. Trimming cost V 4 bases and J 0 bases, with 13 bases left between them. This CDR3 contains 15 residues. Per germline, CDR1 MDHEN and CDR2 SYDVKM. This chain's CDR3 is CASSSGGYVSYEQYF. The CDR3, as DNA: TGTGCCAGCAGTTCGGGTGGCTACGTCTCCTACGAGCAGTACTTC.

The chain is built from TRBV28 and TRBJ2-5; weak D call: TRBD2 (6 bases). Germline loops: CDR1 MDHEN, CDR2 SYDVKM. CDR3 length: 15 residues. Trimming removed 7 bases from V and 4 bases from J, with 19 bases in between. The CDR3 sequence: CASTIHSGAGETQYF. CDR3 nucleotides: TGTGCCAGCACTATTCACTCGGGAGCGGGAGAGACCCAGTACTTC.

The chain joins TRBV13 to TRBJ2-1; 11 nucleotides line up with TRBD2. Germline CDR1 is PRHDT and CDR2 is FYEKMQ (reference sequence). This CDR3 is 16 amino acids long. J lost 4 bases, V lost 4 bases, and 6 bases had no gene match. The DNA for the CDR3 is TGTGCCAGCAGCTCGCTAGCGGGAGGTTTGTACAATGAGCAGTTCTTC. It encodes CASSSLAGGLYNEQFF. Combining the CDR3 with reference TRBV13 and TRBJ2-1 gives the whole variable domain AAGVIQSPRHLIKEKRETATLKCYPIPRHDTVYWYQQGPGQDPQFLISFYEKMQSDKGSIPDRFSAQQFSDYHSELNMSSLELGDSALYFCASSSLAGGLYNEQFFGPGTRLTVL.

The J gene is TRBJ2-1, the V gene TRBV29-1, with 8 positions matching TRBD2. Germline V CDR1 and CDR2: SQVTM, ANQGSEA. J was trimmed by 7 bases and V by 3 bases; bases with no gene match: 5. CDR3 length: 13 residues. In nucleotides, the CDR3 is TGCAGCGTTGATCCCGGGAGGGTGAATGAGCAGTTCTTC. It translates to CSVDPGRVNEQFF.

The V gene is TRBV2, the J gene TRBJ1-1, with D tentatively TRBD1 (5 bases). This CDR3 is built from 12 residues. The germline gives CDR1 SNHLY, CDR2 FYNNEI. This CDR3 reads CARGNGNTEAFF. CDR3 nucleotide sequence: TGTGCTAGGGGAAACGGGAACACTGAAGCTTTCTTT. Together with reference TRBV2 and TRBJ1-1, the CDR3 gives the full variable domain: EPEVTQTPSHQVTQMGQEVILRCVPISNHLYFYWYRQILGQKVEFLVSFYNNEISEKSEIFDDQFSVERPDGSNFTLKIRSTKLEDSAMYFCARGNGNTEAFFGQGTRLTVV.

This chain joins TRBV20-1 and TRBJ2-3, with D uncertain. The germline V gene encodes CDR1 DFQATT and CDR2 SNEGSKA (reference sequence). This CDR3 comprises 11 residues. The V end lost 5 bases, the J end lost 2 bases, and 5 bases lay between the germline ends. The CDR3 coding sequence is TGCAGTGCTCAGAACACAGATACGCAGTATTTT. Protein: CSAQNTDTQYF.

This clone was picked up one time. This chain uses TRBV9 with TRBJ1-1, with D unclear. The CDR3 runs to 18 residues. Germline lookup yields CDR1 SGDLS and CDR2 YYNGEE. The germline V and J ends were trimmed by 0 bases and 0 bases, with 18 bases remaining between them. DNA of the CDR3: TGTGCCAGCAGCGTAGGCGGAGGAATTCTCTCCCTGAACACTGAAGCTTTCTTT. Encoded protein: CASSVGGGILSLNTEAFF.

The chain carries TRBV5-6 and TRBJ2-5; 8 bases align to TRBD2. Germline CDR1 and CDR2: SGHDT and YYEEEE. The CDR3 is made up of 15 amino acids. The trim removed 2 bases at V and 5 bases at J, leaving 8 bases unmatched. The CDR3, as DNA: TGTGCCAGCAGCTTCAGGGGACTAGGGGCGGAGACCCAGTACTTC. It codes for CASSFRGLGAETQYF.

The chain uses TRBV28 and TRBJ2-1; 14 bases map to TRBD2. CDR3 length: 19 amino acids. Looked up from germline, CDR1 is MDHEN and CDR2 is SYDVKM. Trimming at V came to 2 bases and at J to 5 bases, leaving 11 bases not matched to a gene. The CDR3 sequence: CASSLGGLAGGLRDNEQFF. As DNA, the CDR3 is TGTGCCAGCAGTTTAGGCGGACTAGCGGGAGGCCTTCGAGACAATGAGCAGTTCTTC. Variable domain in full (rest from reference TRBV28 and TRBJ2-1): DVKVTQSSRYLVKRTGEKVFLECVQDMDHENMFWYRQDPGLGLRLIYFSYDVKMKEKGDIPEGYSVSREKKERFSLILESASTNQTSMYLCASSLGGLAGGLRDNEQFFGPGTRLTVL.

V usage is TRBV5-1 and J usage is TRBJ1-2, with 7 bases fitting TRBD1. Germline CDR1 SGHRS, CDR2 YFSETQ. The CDR3 is 15 residues long. V shed 0 bases, J shed 1 base, and the junction held 3 bases outside the gene matches. The CDR3 protein is CASSLVTGHNYGYTF. As DNA, the CDR3 is TGCGCCAGCAGCTTGGTGACAGGGCATAACTATGGCTACACCTTC.

The CDR3, as DNA: TGTGCCAGCAGTCTAGGGGGCAGCAATCAGCCCCAGCATTTT. Its translation: CASSLGGSNQPQHF. The rearrangement uses TRBV28 and TRBJ1-5; 7 bases match TRBD1. The CDR3 has 14 residues. J was trimmed by 1 base and V by 5 bases; bases with no gene match: 2. CDR1 is MDHEN, CDR2 SYDVKM, per germline.

This chain connects TRBV10-2 to TRBJ2-7, with 11 bases lining up with TRBD1. This CDR3 comprises 15 residues. J gave up 2 bases and V 2 bases, and 2 bases lay outside the gene matches. The germline V gene encodes CDR1 WSHSY and CDR2 SAAADI. CDR3 loop: CASSETGQGAYEQYF. CDR3 DNA: TGCGCCAGCAGTGAGACGGGACAGGGGGCCTACGAGCAGTACTTC.

The chain joins TRBV5-1 to TRBJ2-3; the match to TRBD2 covers 10 bases. The CDR3 runs to 17 residues. Germline trimming cut 1 base from V and 0 bases from J; bases unmatched to any gene: 5. Germline CDR1 is SGHRS and CDR2 is YFSETQ. CDR3 DNA: TGCGCCAGCAGCTTGACTAGCGGGGTAAGAAGCACAGATACGCAGTATTTT. It specifies CASSLTSGVRSTDTQYF.

The chain uses TRBV28 and TRBJ2-5; 7 positions match TRBD1. V was pared by 6 bases and J by 4 bases, with 5 bases of the junction left unmatched. The CDR3 loop spans 13 amino acids. CDR1 and CDR2 (germline): MDHEN, SYDVKM. The CDR3 region is CASRRQGGETQYF. Written as DNA, the CDR3 is TGTGCCAGCAGGAGACAGGGTGGAGAGACCCAGTACTTC.

This clone showed up just a few times. This chain uses TRBV29-1 with TRBJ1-2; 11 bases fit TRBD1. Germline V lookup: CDR1 SQVTM, CDR2 ANQGSEA. The CDR3 length is 16 residues. V gave up 3 bases and J gave up 0 bases; unmatched junction bases: 6. This chain's CDR3 is CSVEGGQGVSNYGYTF. CDR3 DNA: TGCAGCGTTGAGGGGGGACAGGGGGTATCTAACTATGGCTACACCTTC. Filled out from reference TRBV29-1 and TRBJ1-2, the complete variable domain reads SAVISQKPSRDICQRGTSLTIQCQVDSQVTMMFWYRQQPGQSLTLIATANQGSEATYESGFVIDKFPISRPNLTFSTLTVSNMSPEDSSIYLCSVEGGQGVSNYGYTFGSGTRLTVV.

This chain uses TRBV6-1 with TRBJ2-3, with 8 bases that match TRBD1. The CDR3 totals 14 residues. Germline V gene lookup returns CDR1 MNHNS and CDR2 SASEGT. The ends lost 5 bases at V and 1 base at J; junction bases unmatched: 2. The DNA for the CDR3 is TGTGCCAGCAGTACGACAGGGGGCACAGATACGCAGTATTTT. This encodes CASSTTGGTDTQYF.

The CDR3 region is CASILRAGGRSGELFF. CDR3 bases: TGCGCCAGCATCCTCCGGGCGGGAGGGAGGTCCGGGGAGCTGTTTTTT. V is TRBV10-1 and J is TRBJ2-2; 9 nucleotides align to TRBD2. Per germline, CDR1 WNHNN and CDR2 SYGVQD (reference sequence). V shed 7 bases and J 6 bases; nucleotides not matched to a gene: 12. The CDR3 is made up of 16 amino acids.

The gene calls are TRBV13 and TRBJ1-1, with 8 bases identical to TRBD1. There are 15 residues in the CDR3. CDR1 and CDR2 (germline): PRHDT, FYEKMQ (reference sequence). Germline trimming cut 4 bases from V and 3 bases from J; bases unmatched to any gene: 7. The CDR3 spells CASSSPGGVYTEAFF. The CDR3 DNA sequence: TGTGCCAGCAGCTCCCCAGGGGGCGTGTACACTGAAGCTTTCTTT.

The genes are TRBV6-5 and TRBJ1-4; no firm D call. The CDR3 loop spans 14 amino acids. CDR1 and CDR2 from the germline V gene are MNHEY and SVGAGI. Trimming removed 5 bases from V and 4 bases from J, with 11 bases in between. In DNA, the CDR3 is TGTGCCAGCAGTCCCGGGAGGGTTAATGAAAAACTGTTTTTT. As protein: CASSPGRVNEKLFF.

The rearrangement joins TRBV6-1 to TRBJ2-7, with 8 bases identical to TRBD2. V dropped 7 bases and J dropped 6; count of bases not matched to a gene: 11. This CDR3 spans 14 amino acids. From germline, CDR1 is MNHNS and CDR2 SASEGT. The CDR3 here is CASTLSGSGREQYV. As DNA, the CDR3 is TGTGCCAGCACCCTCAGCGGGAGTGGGCGCGAGCAGTACGTC.

This clone came up a few times. V and J are TRBV4-2 and TRBJ2-7; possible D gene TRBD2, 6 bases. The CDR3 is 15 amino acids. CDR1 and CDR2 (germline): LGHNA, YNFKEQ. Trimming took off 0 bases at V and 0 bases at J, with 9 bases between the two ends. This CDR3 is CASSQDLGSSYEQYF. CDR3 DNA: TGTGCCAGCAGCCAAGATCTCGGGAGCTCCTACGAGCAGTACTTC.

This chain links TRBV11-2 with TRBJ1-2; D is perhaps TRBD1 (6 bases). Trimming removed 5 bases from V and 2 bases from J, with 9 bases in between. Germline CDR1 is SGHAT and CDR2 is FQNNGV. The CDR3 loop spans 13 amino acids. CDR3 nucleotides: TGTGCCAGCAGCCAGGACAGAAACTATGGCTACACCTTC. Amino acid sequence: CASSQDRNYGYTF. Full variable domain (outside the CDR3, taken from reference TRBV11-2 and TRBJ1-2): EAGVAQSPRYKIIEKRQSVAFWCNPISGHATLYWYQQILGQGPKLLIQFQNNGVVDDSQLPKDRFSAERLKGVDSTLKIQPAKLEDSAVYLCASSQDRNYGYTFGSGTRLTVV.

This sequence joins TRBV5-4 and TRBJ1-1, with D tentatively TRBD1 (5 bases). Trimming removed 5 bases at V and 0 bases at J, with 11 bases between. Germline lookup yields CDR1 SGHNT and CDR2 YYREEE (reference sequence). There are 14 residues in the CDR3. CDR3 sequence reads: CASRNGHMNTEAFF. CDR3 DNA sequence: TGTGCCAGCAGGAATGGACATATGAACACTGAAGCTTTCTTT.

The chain recombines TRBV6-4 with TRBJ2-6, with 8 bases matching TRBD1. The CDR3 is 18 amino acids. The ends lost 3 bases at V and 0 bases at J; junction bases unmatched: 7. Germline CDR1 and CDR2: MRHNA and SNTAGT. The CDR3 here is CASSERTGSFSGANVLTF. In DNA form, the CDR3 reads TGTGCCAGCAGTGAAAGGACAGGGTCTTTCTCTGGGGCCAACGTCCTGACTTTC.

Here the CDR3 reads CASSSGQGTTNEKLFF. The CDR3, as DNA: TGTGCCAGCAGCTCGGGACAGGGCACAACTAATGAAAAACTGTTTTTT. This rearrangement joins TRBV11-2 to TRBJ1-4, with 9 bases aligning to TRBD1. The CDR3 is 16 residues long. Germline-derived CDR1 and CDR2 are SGHAT and FQNNGV. J was trimmed by 0 bases and V by 4 bases; bases with no gene match: 3.

The sample holds one count of this clone. This sequence joins TRBV6-6 and TRBJ1-2; TRBD1 matches at 9 bases. J gave up 3 bases and V 2 bases, and 7 bases lay outside the gene matches. This CDR3 has 16 amino acids. Germline V gene lookup returns CDR1 MNHNY and CDR2 SVGAGI (reference sequence). The CDR3 is CASSYVRGQGDYGYTF. CDR3 coding DNA: TGTGCCAGCAGTTACGTCAGGGGACAGGGTGACTATGGCTACACCTTC.

The chain couples TRBV21-1 to TRBJ2-7; the table's D gene call, TRBD1, was not cross checked with the DNA. TRBV21-1 is recorded as a pseudogene. The CDR3 runs 16 residues. As DNA, the CDR3 is TGTGCCAGCAGCAAGAGGGCCCGGGACAGGGCTTACGAGCAGTACGTC. Residues: CASSKRARDRAYEQYV.

DNA of the CDR3: TGTGCCAGCAGTCCCAGAACTGGCGGGAGGAAGGAGCAGTACTTC. It yields the protein CASSPRTGGRKEQYF. The chain links TRBV6-5 to TRBJ2-7, with 8 bases fitting TRBD2. Germline V lookup: CDR1 MNHEY, CDR2 SVGAGI. V trimming: 5 bases; J trimming: 7 bases; junction bases outside the gene matches: 13. The CDR3 extends over 15 amino acids.